This TCR beta chain comes out of a study of blood T cell repertoires in COVID-19. Study-level information: The United States, Italy and Spain supplied acute and convalescent COVID-19 samples.

In the original processing: It was from reference gene primer amplification that nucleated cell counts were estimated. Generated by immunoSEQ multiplex PCR, the TCRdb table keeps only in-frame clones and is missing some. Clone size and V and J calls were adopted from that table, with D and trimming inferred from the DNA. Among over 60,000 clones, nearly 90% were seen once, and the ten largest hold roughly 9.6%. Germline CDR1 and CDR2: MGHRA and YSYEKL. V lost 3 bases and J lost 4; bases outside the gene matches: 6. CDR3 length equals 15 residues. The V gene is TRBV4-1, the J gene TRBJ1-5, with 7 bases matching TRBD1. The sample consisted of peripheral blood. The receptor comes from a man aged 80 or over with acute or convalescent COVID-19. The CDR3 bases are TGCGCCAGCAGCCATGCGGACAGGCCTAATCAGCCCCAGCATTTT. It specifies CASSHADRPNQPQHF.